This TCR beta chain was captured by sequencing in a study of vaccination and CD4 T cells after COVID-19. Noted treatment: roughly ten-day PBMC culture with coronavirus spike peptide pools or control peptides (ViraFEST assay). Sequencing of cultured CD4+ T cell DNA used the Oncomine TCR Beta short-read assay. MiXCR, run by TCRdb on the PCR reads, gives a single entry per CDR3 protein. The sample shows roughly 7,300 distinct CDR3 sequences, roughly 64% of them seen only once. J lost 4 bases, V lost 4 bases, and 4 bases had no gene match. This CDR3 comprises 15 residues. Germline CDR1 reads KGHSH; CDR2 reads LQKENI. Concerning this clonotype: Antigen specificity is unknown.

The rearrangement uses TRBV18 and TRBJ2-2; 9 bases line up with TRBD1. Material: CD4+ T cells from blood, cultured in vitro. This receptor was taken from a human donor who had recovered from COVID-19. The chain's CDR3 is CASSLGQGGTGELFF. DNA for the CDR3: TGTGCCAGCTCACTGGGACAGGGCGGCACCGGGGAGCTGTTTTTT.